One sample yielded the 21 T cell receptor beta chains listed below, sequenced in a study of blood T cells in healthy people across ages. Alongside a J-beta primer mix, a sample-barcoded 5' primer served in a second PCR lasting about 7 to 12 cycles. TCRdb ran MiXCR on the 5' RACE reads and lists one entry per CDR3 protein. The top ten clones hold roughly 25% of a sample with roughly 730,000 distinct CDR3 sequences, roughly 50% of them seen once. The sequenced sample consisted of blood. The origin of the receptors is a man aged 35 to 55 in good health.

The chain recombines TRBV20-1 with TRBJ1-4; D remains unclear. From germline, CDR1 is DFQATT and CDR2 SNEGSKA (reference sequence). V gave up 3 bases and J gave up 8 bases, with 7 bases separating them. This CDR3 has 11 amino acids. The CDR3 sequence is CSASGREKLFF. For the CDR3, the DNA is TGCAGTGCTAGTGGCCGGGAAAAACTGTTTTTT.

The genes are TRBV6-5 and TRBJ1-2; D unclear. The CDR3 is made up of 14 amino acids. CDR1 is MNHEY and CDR2 is SVGAGI in the germline V gene. The germline V and J ends were trimmed by 0 bases and 0 bases, with 5 bases remaining between them. DNA of the CDR3: TGTGCCAGCAGTTACTCGAGTACTAACTATGGCTACACCTTC. Its translation: CASSYSSTNYGYTF.

This CDR3 is CASSQGFGGTVQETQYF. CDR3 nucleotides: TGCGCCAGCAGCCAAGGATTCGGCGGGACAGTGCAAGAGACCCAGTACTTC. This sequence joins TRBV4-1 and TRBJ2-5; TRBD1 might be the D (7 bases). This CDR3 is built from 17 residues. CDR1 is MGHRA, CDR2 YSYEKL, per germline. The germline V and J ends were trimmed by 1 base and 2 bases, with 17 bases remaining between them.

The table lists this clonotype with a count of one. The chain recombines TRBV25-1 with TRBJ1-2; unclear D gene. V lost 4 bases and J lost 6, with 12 bases in between. CDR3 length: 13 amino acids. Germline values: CDR1 MGHDK, CDR2 SYGVNS. The CDR3: CASSVLRGNGYTF. In DNA form, the CDR3 reads TGTGCCAGCAGTGTACTACGGGGAAATGGCTACACCTTC.

This chain uses TRBV20-1 with TRBJ2-5; possibly TRBD2 for D (6 bases). Trimming left V 2 bases short and J 5 bases short, with 15 bases between. Per the germline V gene, CDR1 is DFQATT and CDR2 is SNEGSKA (reference sequence). This CDR3 has 14 amino acids. The CDR3 DNA reads as TGCAGTGCTAGAACTCACAGTGGAGGGGAGACCCAGTACTTC. This sequence encodes CSARTHSGGETQYF.

A few counts support this clonotype. CDR3 protein: CSVANYLLVYEQYF. The CDR3 region has the DNA TGCAGCGTTGCTAACTACTTGCTTGTATACGAGCAGTACTTC. The chain couples TRBV29-1 to TRBJ2-7; no clear D. Germline V gives CDR1 SQVTM, CDR2 ANQGSEA. Trimming removed 4 bases at V and 4 bases at J, with 17 bases between. This CDR3 contains 14 residues.

This clonotype was seen a handful of times. The chain joins TRBV20-1 to TRBJ2-3; TRBD2 matches 8 bases. Trimming took 4 bases from V and 0 from J; bases not matched to a gene: 6. CDR1 DFQATT and CDR2 SNEGSKA come from the germline V gene (reference sequence). CDR3 length: 15 residues. CDR3 nucleotide sequence: TGCAGTGCTATAGGGGCTAGCGGGAGCACAGATACGCAGTATTTT. Protein sequence: CSAIGASGSTDTQYF.

This clonotype came up a few times. This rearrangement joins TRBV7-3 to TRBJ2-5; possibly TRBD2 for D (5 bases). Trimming took off 5 bases at V and 11 bases at J, with 18 bases between the two ends. The CDR3 runs to 13 residues. CDR1 and CDR2 from the germline V gene are SGHTA and FQGTGA. The CDR3 DNA reads TGTGCCAGCAGCCCACGGGTGACTGGGGAGCAGTACTTC. The encoded protein is CASSPRVTGEQYF.

This clonotype was seen only a few times. The rearrangement links TRBV7-9 to TRBJ1-2; maybe TRBD1 (5 bases). Germline CDR1 is SEHNR and CDR2 is FQNEAQ (reference sequence). Trimming cost V 10 bases and J 8 bases, with 14 bases left between them. This CDR3 has 11 amino acids. As DNA, the CDR3 is TGTGCCATCGGATCCGGGGGAGGCTACACCTTC. Translating gives CAIGSGGGYTF. Based on the CDR3 plus reference TRBV7-9 and TRBJ1-2, the full variable domain is DTGVSQNPRHKITKRGQNVTFRCDPISEHNRLYWYRQTLGQGPEFLTYFQNEAQLEKSRLLSDRFSAERPKGSFSTLEIQRTEQGDSAMYLCAIGSGGGYTFGSGTRLTVV.

Only a few counts were recorded for this clonotype. The chain links TRBV18 to TRBJ2-3, with D maybe TRBD2 (6 bases). The CDR3 loop spans 15 amino acids. Per the germline V gene, CDR1 is KGHSH and CDR2 is LQKENI. Trimming shortened V by 3 bases and J by 6 bases, and 16 bases separated the two germline ends. The CDR3 DNA is TGTGCCAGCTCACCCCTTGGGGGGTCATCGGATACGCAGTATTTT. Protein product: CASSPLGGSSDTQYF.

This rearrangement joins TRBV7-6 to TRBJ1-4, with 7 bases aligning to TRBD1. The CDR3 spans 15 residues. Trimming removed 4 bases from V and 4 bases from J; junction bases left unmatched: 6. CDR1 is SGHVS, CDR2 FNYEAQ, per germline. The CDR3 reads CASSSTGAYNEKLFF. The CDR3 DNA sequence: TGTGCCAGCAGCTCAACAGGGGCATATAATGAAAAACTGTTTTTT.

The table lists this clonotype with a few counts. This chain connects TRBV2 to TRBJ2-3; 9 bases match TRBD1. V shed 6 bases and J 3 bases; nucleotides not matched to a gene: 7. In germline, CDR1 is SNHLY, CDR2 FYNNEI. The CDR3 extends over 15 amino acids. As DNA, the CDR3 is TGTGCCAGCAGGGAGAAGACAGGGGGAACAGATACGCAGTATTTT. Translating gives CASREKTGGTDTQYF.

The chain has TRBV3-1 and TRBJ1-1; D possibly corresponds to TRBD1 (6 bases). Trimming shortened V by 8 bases and J by 1 base, and 8 bases separated the two germline ends. In germline, CDR1 is LGHDT, CDR2 YNNKEL (reference sequence). The CDR3 length is 12 residues. CDR3 protein: CASGRGNTEAFF. For the CDR3, the DNA is TGTGCCAGCGGCAGGGGGAACACTGAAGCTTTCTTT.

This clonotype was picked up a small number of times. J is TRBJ2-3 and V is TRBV29-1; possible D gene TRBD1, 5 bases. The CDR3 consists of 14 residues. V was cut by 3 bases and J by 1 base, with 11 bases left in between. The germline gives CDR1 SQVTM, CDR2 ANQGSEA. CDR3 sequence: CSVDWQGRTDTQYF. In DNA form, the CDR3 reads TGCAGCGTTGATTGGCAGGGCCGCACAGATACGCAGTATTTT.

The J gene is TRBJ2-7, the V gene TRBV20-1; 8 bases agree with TRBD2. This CDR3 has 13 residues. Losses at the gene ends were 5 bases for V and 4 bases for J; bases not matched to a gene: 7. Germline CDR1 and CDR2: DFQATT and SNEGSKA (reference sequence). CDR3 in DNA: TGCAGTGCTCCCAGCGGGAGTGGGTACGAGCAGTACTTC. This translates into CSAPSGSGYEQYF.

The chain recombines TRBV7-3 with TRBJ2-4; weak D call: TRBD1 (5 bases). This CDR3 comprises 12 residues. The ends were cut back, 7 bases at V and 11 bases at J, with 15 bases in the middle. From germline, CDR1 is SGHTA and CDR2 FQGTGA. CDR3 DNA sequence: TGTGCCAGCATCTCCCCCCAAGGGGTTCAGTACTTC. Residues: CASISPQGVQYF. Full variable domain (outside the CDR3, taken from reference TRBV7-3 and TRBJ2-4): GAGVSQTPSNKVTEKGKYVELRCDPISGHTALYWYRQSLGQGPEFLIYFQGTGAADDSGLPNDRFFAVRPEGSVSTLKIQRTERGDSAVYLCASISPQGVQYFGAGTRLSVL.

This clonotype was counted between two and nine times. The chain employs TRBV24-1 and TRBJ2-1, with TRBD1 identical over 10 bases. Germline V gene lookup returns CDR1 KGHDR and CDR2 SFDVKD. The V and J ends lost 3 bases and 3 bases, in that order; junction bases with no gene match: 7. The CDR3 runs 17 residues. The CDR3 loop is CATSDTGTGAIYNEQFF. The DNA of the CDR3 is TGTGCCACCAGTGATACCGGGACAGGGGCGATCTACAATGAGCAGTTCTTC.

There are a few counts of this clonotype. The chain recombines TRBV29-1 with TRBJ2-5; maybe TRBD2 (6 bases). Germline values: CDR1 SQVTM, CDR2 ANQGSEA. Trimming stripped 4 bases from V and 1 base from J, with 10 bases between. CDR3 size: 13 residues. CDR3 loop: CSVARGGQETQYF. In DNA, the CDR3 is TGCAGCGTTGCCCGGGGAGGCCAAGAGACCCAGTACTTC.

The gene calls are TRBV7-9 and TRBJ2-7, with D perhaps TRBD2 (6 bases). This CDR3 contains 18 residues. Germline CDR1 is SEHNR and CDR2 is FQNEAQ (reference sequence). The V gene lost 1 base and the J gene lost 6 bases, with 25 bases spanning the gap. CDR3 protein: CASSLGVGVGRDLREQYF. The CDR3 nucleotides are TGTGCCAGCAGCTTAGGGGTGGGTGTCGGGAGAGATTTGCGCGAGCAGTACTTC.

The chain uses TRBV2 and TRBJ1-1; D is ambiguous. V dropped 4 bases and J dropped 0 bases, with 6 bases sitting between them. The CDR3 has 13 residues. Germline V gene data show CDR1 as SNHLY and CDR2 as FYNNEI. CDR3 bases: TGTGCCAGCAGTGGTTGGGTGAACACTGAAGCTTTCTTT. Translation gives CASSGWVNTEAFF.

This clonotype was observed a few times. V is TRBV6-5 and J is TRBJ2-3; D perhaps matches TRBD2 (5 bases). The germline V and J ends were trimmed by 5 bases and 5 bases, with 17 bases remaining between them. The CDR3 totals 15 residues. Germline V gene lookup returns CDR1 MNHEY and CDR2 SVGAGI. CDR3 protein: CASSAVRERVDTQYF. CDR3 DNA sequence: TGTGCCAGCAGTGCCGTTAGGGAGCGAGTAGATACGCAGTATTTT.